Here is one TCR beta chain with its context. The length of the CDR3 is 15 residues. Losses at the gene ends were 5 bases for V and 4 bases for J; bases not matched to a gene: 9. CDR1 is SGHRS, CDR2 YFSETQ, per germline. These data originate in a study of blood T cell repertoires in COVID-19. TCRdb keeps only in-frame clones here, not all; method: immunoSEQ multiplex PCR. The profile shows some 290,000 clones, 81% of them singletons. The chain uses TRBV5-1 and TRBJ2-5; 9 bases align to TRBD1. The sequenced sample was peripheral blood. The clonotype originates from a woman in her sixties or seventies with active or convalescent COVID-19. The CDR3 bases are TGCGCCAGCAGGAAGCCGGGACAGGGAGGAGAGACCCAGTACTTC. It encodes CASRKPGQGGETQYF.